This is a list of T cell receptor beta chains from one sample in a study of blood T cell repertoires in COVID-19. The repertoire was sequenced with immunoSEQ multiplex PCR; TCRdb's copy has only in-frame clones and lacks some. The data contain about 260,000 clones, about nine tenths of them singletons. Sequenced input: peripheral blood. The receptor source for this set is a woman aged 50 to 60 who had recovered from COVID-19. CDR3s include the opening cysteine and the closing phenylalanine or tryptophan. D genes are given only for firm matches. Where a row states a size, it is once, few, many or the class of an expanded clone; other rows omit it.

TRBJ2-7	TRBV30	TRBD2	NA	CAWRGRLAGLYEQYF	TGTGCCTGGAGGGGGCGACTAGCGGGGCTCTACGAGCAGTACTTC
TRBJ2-1	TRBV4-3	TRBD2	NA	CASSKLAGATNEQFF	TGCGCCAGCAGCAAACTAGCGGGAGCAACGAATGAGCAGTTCTTC
TRBJ1-1	TRBV18	NA	NA	CASSTGMRLYTEAFF	TGTGCCAGCTCCACGGGAATGCGACTCTACACTGAAGCTTTCTTT
TRBJ2-3	TRBV6-2/TRBV6-3	TRBD2	NA	CASSYVLAGGIYTDTQYF	TGTGCCAGCAGTTACGTCCTAGCGGGGGGAATATACACAGATACGCAGTATTTT
TRBJ2-7	TRBV28	TRBD2	NA	CASRTGSGTSYEQYF	TGTGCCAGCAGGACCGGTAGCGGGACCTCCTACGAGCAGTACTTC
TRBJ2-5	TRBV11-2	TRBD1	NA	CASRFGQGRETQYF	TGTGCCAGCAGATTCGGACAGGGTAGGGAGACCCAGTACTTC
TRBJ1-1	TRBV6-2/TRBV6-3	NA	NA	CASSYSEDTEAFF	TGTGCCAGCAGTTACTCGGAGGACACTGAAGCTTTCTTT
TRBJ1-1	TRBV4-1	NA	NA	CASSPGLPRTEAFF	TGCGCCAGCAGCCCAGGACTTCCGAGGACTGAAGCTTTCTTT
TRBJ2-2	TRBV5-1	TRBD1	NA	CASSELGQGNGELFF	TGCGCCAGCAGCGAACTGGGACAGGGGAACGGGGAGCTGTTTTTT
TRBJ1-1	TRBV7-8	NA	NA	CASSRTGKTEAFF	TGTGCCAGCAGCCGCACAGGGAAGACTGAAGCTTTCTTT
TRBJ1-1	TRBV2	TRBD1	NA	CASGTVNIGAFF	TGTGCCAGCGGGACAGTGAACATAGGAGCTTTCTTT
TRBJ2-7	TRBV6-5	NA	NA	CASSRGTFSYEQYF	TGTGCCAGCAGCCGCGGGACGTTCTCCTACGAGCAGTACTTC
TRBJ2-2	TRBV5-6	NA	once	CASSPYRLGDTGELFF	TGTGCCAGCAGCCCCTACAGACTAGGGGACACCGGGGAGCTGTTTTTT
TRBJ2-1	TRBV7-2	TRBD2	once	CASSLRNLAGGFYNEQFF	TGTGCCAGCAGCTTACGTAATCTAGCGGGGGGGTTCTACAATGAGCAGTTCTTC
TRBJ1-5	TRBV27	TRBD1	NA	CASSLGGLAGRTGQGNQPQHF	TGTGCCAGCAGTTTAGGGGGATTAGCGGGGAGGACAGGACAGGGCAATCAGCCCCAGCATTTT
TRBJ2-1	TRBV7-2	NA	NA	CASSLGRVPYNEQFF	TGTGCCAGCAGCTTAGGCAGGGTACCCTACAATGAGCAGTTCTTC
TRBJ1-2	TRBV7-9	NA	few	CASSLEGGGNYGYTF	TGTGCCAGCAGCTTAGAGGGCGGAGGGAACTATGGCTACACCTTC
TRBJ1-5	TRBV20-1	TRBD1	NA	CSVGGVQPQHF	TGCAGTGTAGGGGGCGTCCAGCCCCAGCATTTT
TRBJ2-1	TRBV6-2/TRBV6-3	TRBD2	NA	CASSHGAGGYNEQFF	TGTGCCAGCAGTCATGGGGCGGGAGGATACAATGAGCAGTTCTTC
TRBJ2-7	TRBV30	TRBD1	NA	CAWRGQGATYEQYF	TGTGCCTGGAGGGGACAGGGGGCCACCTACGAGCAGTACTTC
TRBJ2-1	TRBV5-6	TRBD2	NA	CASSPWGGEQFF	TGTGCCAGCTCTCCCTGGGGGGGTGAGCAGTTCTTC
TRBJ2-7	TRBV28	NA	NA	CASSQIYEQYF	TGTGCCAGCAGTCAAATTTACGAGCAGTACTTC
TRBJ1-2	TRBV5-8	TRBD1	NA	CASSRDRVNGYTF	TGTGCCAGCAGCAGGGACAGGGTCAATGGCTACACCTTC
TRBJ2-1	TRBV5-1	NA	once	CASSLAKGALYNEQFF	TGCGCCAGCAGCTTGGCCAAAGGGGCTTTGTACAATGAGCAGTTCTTC
TRBJ2-1	TRBV4-1	TRBD1	NA	CASSPLGQGIYEQFF	TGCGCCAGCAGCCCGTTGGGACAGGGTATCTATGAGCAGTTCTTC
TRBJ2-2	TRBV4-3	NA	NA	CASSQARPGLGTGELFF	TGCGCCAGCAGCCAAGCCCGACCGGGACTGGGCACCGGGGAGCTGTTTTTT
TRBJ1-5	TRBV6-6	NA	once	CASSLQNQPQHF	TGTGCCAGCAGTTTACAAAATCAGCCCCAGCATTTT
TRBJ1-2	TRBV28	TRBD1	NA	CASSRIRTGGYGYTF	TGTGCCAGCAGCCGCATTAGGACAGGGGGGTATGGCTACACCTTC
TRBJ1-5	TRBV7-9	NA	few	CASSPGAEGQPQHF	TGTGCCAGCAGCCCCGGAGCCGAGGGTCAGCCCCAGCATTTT